This entry features one T cell receptor beta chain sequence. The entry originates in a study of blood T cell repertoires in COVID-19. The table came from immunoSEQ multiplex PCR; TCRdb's copy has only in-frame clones and leaves some out. Of a few hundred thousand clones in the sample, roughly 90% were seen once. Germline assignment: CDR1 LNHDA and CDR2 SQIVND (reference sequence). The CDR3 has 15 residues. J lost 4 bases, V lost 7 bases, and 7 bases had no gene match. This sequence was found in a man aged 35-49 years who had recovered from COVID-19. The rearrangement links TRBV19 to TRBJ2-7; 13 bases line up with TRBD2. The sequenced material came from PBMCs or T cells enriched from blood (not recorded which). CDR3 DNA: TGTGCCAGTACCCGACTAGCGGGAGGAGTATACGAGCAGTACTTC. Translating gives CASTRLAGGVYEQYF.